What follows is one T cell receptor (beta chain) and its context. The antigen is undetermined. Per the germline V gene, CDR1 is SGHTA and CDR2 is FQGNSA. V was shortened by 0 bases and J by 0 bases, with 9 bases between the two germline ends. The CDR3 has 17 amino acids. PCR was performed a second time for roughly 7 to 11 cycles using a sample-barcoded 5' primer and a J-beta primer mix. TCRdb itself ran the 5' RACE reads through MiXCR, one entry per CDR3 protein. The sample holds about 680,000 distinct CDR3 sequences; around 48% are singletons and the top ten take under 35%. This sample is part of a study of blood T cells in healthy people across ages. Study-wide results and caveats: TCR beta diversity per million T cells fell roughly linearly with age.

The sequenced material came from blood. This chain joins TRBV7-2 and TRBJ2-6, with D uncertain. The receptor was derived from a woman aged 60-75 years in good health. The CDR3: CASSLAYGYSGANVLTF. The CDR3, as DNA: TGTGCCAGCAGCTTAGCGTACGGCTACTCTGGGGCCAACGTCCTGACTTTC.